These 9 T cell receptor beta chains were sequenced from one sample in a study of regulatory T cells in long-lasting Graves disease (dated by TCRdb to about 2021). Receptor libraries were prepared by multiplex PCR. TCRdb names Illumina HiSeq 4000 as the instrument used. To build TCR beta libraries, CDR3 regions were amplified by Arm-PCR using iRepertoire HTBI primers. Using fastp trimming at Q25 and MiXCR clonotype assembly, TCRdb reanalyzed the public sequencing data and kept in-frame beta chains. All rows with the same CDR3 protein become a single entry with the most common DNA and genes. In this sample the table shows more than 300,000 distinct CDR3 sequences, around 15% of which occur a single time. 20% to 25% of the sample rests with the top ten. The time point label on this specimen signifies: newly diagnosed GD, antithyroid drugs for less than 3 months. For both TCR sequencing and RNA sequencing, RNA was extracted from PBMCs in TRIzol.

These data also featured in a second study, about T cells in Graves' hyperthyroidism and ophthalmopathy.

Sequenced here: peripheral blood mononuclear cells (PBMCs), sampled at new diagnosis, from a patient treated with antithyroid drugs. Receptors originate from a woman aged 18-29 years with Graves disease. Donor details come from another sample of the same person, matched by shared clones.

This clonotype was counted ten times or more. The gene calls are TRBV12-3 or TRBV12-4 and TRBJ1-5, with a weak D call TRBD1 (6 bases). Deletions cut 6 bases from V and 14 bases from J, with 14 bases between. The CDR3 is 11 residues long. CDR3 coding DNA: TGTGCCAGCAGCAACGGACAGCCAAAGCATTTT. This gives the protein CASSNGQPKHF.

The chain couples TRBV18 to TRBJ2-1; D may be TRBD1 or TRBD2 (5 bases each). Trimming cost V 2 bases and J 10 bases, with 12 bases left between them. CDR1 and CDR2 from the germline V gene are KGHSH and LQKENI. The CDR3 loop spans 13 amino acids. CDR3: CASSPGTAREQFF. CDR3 coding DNA: TGTGCCAGCTCACCAGGGACGGCCAGGGAGCAGTTCTTC.

In this sample, this clonotype turned up a few times. CDR3 in DNA: TGTGCTAGTGGTTTGGTACGATGGACAGAACTCTACGAGCAGTACTTC. It specifies CASGLVRWTELYEQYF. V and J are TRBV12-5 and TRBJ2-7, with a tentative D call TRBD1 (6 bases). Per the germline V gene, CDR1 is LGHNT and CDR2 is FRNRAP. The V and J ends lost 0 bases and 3 bases respectively, with 15 bases between them. This CDR3 has 16 residues.

This clonotype was observed many times. The rearrangement links TRBV7-9 to TRBJ2-5; 9 nucleotides match TRBD2. V lost 5 bases and J lost 5; bases outside the gene matches: 6. The germline gives CDR1 SEHNR, CDR2 FQNEAQ (reference sequence). The CDR3 extends over 14 amino acids. The CDR3 region has the DNA TGTGCCAGCAGCACGGGACTAGCATGGGAGACCCAGTACTTC. This sequence encodes CASSTGLAWETQYF.

V usage is TRBV25-1 and J usage is TRBJ1-2, with TRBD1 as a possible D gene (5 bases). The V and J ends lost 1 base and 4 bases respectively, with 7 bases between them. Per the germline V gene, CDR1 is MGHDK and CDR2 is SYGVNS. This CDR3 is 13 amino acids long. The DNA of the CDR3 is TGTGCCAGCAGTGAATGGGGGGTCTATGGCTACACCTTC. This codes for CASSEWGVYGYTF.

This clonotype was counted between two and nine times. This chain uses TRBV5-1 with TRBJ1-1; TRBD1 agrees at 9 bases. Germline CDR1 and CDR2: SGHRS and YFSETQ. The CDR3 sequence is 14 residues long. V lost 7 bases, J lost 2 bases, and 6 bases stayed unmatched. CDR3 sequence: CASRRDRANTEAFF. The CDR3 DNA reads TGCGCCAGCCGTCGGGACAGGGCAAACACTGAAGCTTTCTTT.

This clonotype showed up many times. The genes are TRBV6-1 and TRBJ2-1, with TRBD2 matching 10 bases. This CDR3 is built from 15 residues. The V gene's germline CDR1 is MNHNS and CDR2 SASEGT. The V and J ends lost 8 bases and 0 bases, in that order; junction bases with no gene match: 4. CDR3 DNA sequence: TGTGCCAGCGTCATAGCGGGGGGCTCCTACAATGAGCAGTTCTTC. Its translation: CASVIAGGSYNEQFF.

This clonotype occurred many times. The chain recombines TRBV9 with TRBJ2-1, with a weak D call TRBD2 (6 bases). Germline values: CDR1 SGDLS, CDR2 YYNGEE. The CDR3 covers 14 residues. Trimming stripped 0 bases from V and 5 bases from J, with 9 bases between. CDR3 protein: CASSVATSNNEQFF. CDR3 nucleotide sequence: TGTGCCAGCAGCGTAGCGACTAGTAACAATGAGCAGTTCTTC.

The gene calls are TRBV6-1 and TRBJ1-1, with TRBD1 as a possible D gene (6 bases). Germline CDR1 MNHNS, CDR2 SASEGT. V was trimmed by 3 bases and J by 7 bases, leaving 15 bases between them. This CDR3 has 14 amino acids. The CDR3 sequence: CASSDISGHYEAFF. As DNA, the CDR3 is TGTGCCAGCAGTGACATTTCGGGACACTATGAAGCTTTCTTT.